This entry is about one T cell receptor (beta chain). A second PCR, run for roughly 7 to 12 cycles, used a sample-barcoded 5' primer plus a J-beta primer mix. TCRdb redid the calling of the 5' RACE reads with MiXCR, one entry per CDR3 protein. The sample yields about 2 million distinct CDR3 sequences, roughly 49% seen once. CDR1 MNHEY and CDR2 SVGEGT come from the germline V gene. CDR3 length equals 16 residues. This entry is derived from a study of blood T cells in healthy people across ages. The V gene is TRBV6-2 or TRBV6-3, the J gene TRBJ2-4; TRBD1 aligns across 9 bases. The DNA end is more similar to TRBJ2-7, so the J call may be wrong. The sequence was obtained from a woman aged 35 to 49 in good health. The sequenced sample was blood. This CDR3 reads CASTKQGAPLEAEQYF. The DNA for the CDR3 is TGTGCCAGCACGAAACAGGGGGCACCCCTGGAAGCCGAGCAGTACTTC.